What follows are 8 T cell receptor beta chains derived from one specimen sequenced in a study of blood T cell repertoires in COVID-19. Some clones are missing from TCRdb's copy, which holds only in-frame ones; the method was immunoSEQ multiplex PCR. Here the sample spans more than 200,000 clones, less than 90% being singletons. Sample: peripheral blood. These receptor sequences come from a man aged 55 to 70 with acute or convalescent COVID-19.

The rearrangement uses TRBV4-3 and TRBJ2-5; TRBD2 agrees at 8 bases. This CDR3 is 18 amino acids long. V lost 0 bases to trimming and J lost 4 bases; unmatched junction nucleotides: 13. CDR1 is LGHNA and CDR2 is YSLEER in the germline V gene. CDR3 nucleotides: TGCGCCAGCAGCCAAGATTTGGCCTTCGGGACTAGAAGAGAGACCCAGTACTTC. It is translated as CASSQDLAFGTRRETQYF.

This chain links TRBV7-6 with TRBJ1-3, with unresolved D. The CDR3 contains 14 residues. CDR1 and CDR2 (germline): SGHVS, FNYEAQ. Trimming removed 0 bases from V and 4 bases from J, with 7 bases in between. The CDR3 DNA sequence: TGTGCCAGCAGCTTAGCGACGGAGGGAAACACCATATATTTT. This codes for CASSLATEGNTIYF.

The chain combines TRBV7-2 with TRBJ2-1; 12 bases agree with TRBD2. V lost 3 bases to trimming and J lost 5 bases; unmatched junction nucleotides: 5. The CDR3 has 16 amino acids. CDR1 and CDR2 from the germline V gene are SGHTA and FQGNSA. The DNA for the CDR3 is TGTGCCAGCAGCTTTGGGACTAGCGGGTGGAACAATGAGCAGTTCTTC. It translates to CASSFGTSGWNNEQFF.

The chain combines TRBV5-1 with TRBJ2-7, with 11 positions matching TRBD2. The CDR3 is 15 amino acids. After removal of 4 bases from V and 6 bases from J, the junction contained 9 bases not matched to a gene. Germline loops: CDR1 SGHRS, CDR2 YFSETQ. CDR3 sequence: CASSALSGRAGEQYF. CDR3 nucleotides: TGCGCCAGCAGCGCACTTAGCGGGAGGGCCGGCGAGCAGTACTTC.

V and J are TRBV5-1 and TRBJ2-7; 11 bases agree with TRBD1. V lost 9 bases and J lost 1; bases outside the gene matches: 9. The CDR3 length is 15 residues. Germline V gene lookup returns CDR1 SGHRS and CDR2 YFSETQ. CDR3 residues: CATRPGQGASYEQYF. Here the CDR3 DNA reads TGCGCCACCCGCCCTGGACAGGGGGCGTCCTACGAGCAGTACTTC.

The chain couples TRBV9 to TRBJ1-2, with D perhaps matching TRBD1 (5 bases). The CDR3 has 14 residues. V was shortened by 4 bases and J by 2 bases, with 12 bases between the two germline ends. Germline lookup yields CDR1 SGDLS and CDR2 YYNGEE. This CDR3 is CASSYTTANYGYTF. The CDR3 bases are TGTGCCAGCAGCTATACGACAGCGAACTATGGCTACACCTTC. The full variable domain, rest sourced from reference TRBV9 and TRBJ1-2, is DSGVTQTPKHLITATGQRVTLRCSPRSGDLSVYWYQQSLDQGLQFLIQYYNGEERAKGNILERFSAQQFPDLHSELNLSSLELGDSALYFCASSYTTANYGYTFGSGTRLTVV.

V gene TRBV7-2 combines with J gene TRBJ2-1; D remains ambiguous. The V end was cut by 3 bases, the J end by 9 bases, with 15 bases between. Germline assignment: CDR1 SGHTA and CDR2 FQGNSA. The CDR3 is 14 amino acids. CDR3 sequence (DNA): TGTGCCAGCAGCTTGTCTTCTAGTCGTCGTGAGCAGTTCTTC. It specifies CASSLSSSRREQFF.

V is TRBV19 and J is TRBJ2-2; a possible D gene is TRBD1 (5 bases). V lost 2 bases, J lost 7 bases, and 14 bases lay in between. Germline values: CDR1 LNHDA, CDR2 SQIVND (reference sequence). The CDR3 contains 15 residues. CDR3 nucleotide sequence: TGTGCCAGTAGTATAAAGGGCCGGCAGGGCGGGGAGCTGTTTTTT. This encodes CASSIKGRQGGELFF.